The clone carrying this T cell receptor (beta chain) has just a few counts. This sample was taken from a study of blood T cells in healthy people across ages. Combining a sample-barcoded 5' primer with a J-beta primer mix, a second PCR ran for 7 to 11 cycles. Via MiXCR, TCRdb re-called the 5' RACE reads, giving one row per CDR3 protein. The data contain about 1.8 million distinct CDR3 sequences, approximately 50% of them singletons. The V end lost 4 bases, the J end lost 8 bases, and 16 bases lay between the germline ends. The CDR3 spans 14 residues. The germline CDR1 and CDR2 sequences are LGHNA and YNFKEQ.

This receptor was obtained from a woman in her thirties or forties in good health. J is TRBJ2-3 and V is TRBV4-2; D ambiguous. The sample taken for sequencing was blood. Here the CDR3 DNA reads TGTGCCAGCAGCCCAGGAGAGTCTGGCCGTACGCAGTATTTT. As protein: CASSPGESGRTQYF.